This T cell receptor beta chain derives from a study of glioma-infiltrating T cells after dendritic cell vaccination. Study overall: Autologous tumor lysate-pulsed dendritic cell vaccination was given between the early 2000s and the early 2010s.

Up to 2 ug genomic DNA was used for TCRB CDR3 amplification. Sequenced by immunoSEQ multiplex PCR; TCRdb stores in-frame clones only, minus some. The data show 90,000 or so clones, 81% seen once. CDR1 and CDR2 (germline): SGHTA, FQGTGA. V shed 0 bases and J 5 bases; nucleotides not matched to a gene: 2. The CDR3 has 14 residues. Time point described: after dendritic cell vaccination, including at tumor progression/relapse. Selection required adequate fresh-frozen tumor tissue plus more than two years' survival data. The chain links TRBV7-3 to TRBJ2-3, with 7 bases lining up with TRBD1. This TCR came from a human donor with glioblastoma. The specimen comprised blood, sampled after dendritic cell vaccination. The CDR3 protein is CASSLTGGQDTQYF. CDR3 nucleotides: TGTGCCAGCAGCTTAACAGGGGGCCAAGATACGCAGTATTTT. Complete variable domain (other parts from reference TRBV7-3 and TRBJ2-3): GAGVSQTPSNKVTEKGKYVELRCDPISGHTALYWYRQSLGQGPEFLIYFQGTGAADDSGLPNDRFFAVRPEGSVSTLKIQRTERGDSAVYLCASSLTGGQDTQYFGPGTRLTVL.